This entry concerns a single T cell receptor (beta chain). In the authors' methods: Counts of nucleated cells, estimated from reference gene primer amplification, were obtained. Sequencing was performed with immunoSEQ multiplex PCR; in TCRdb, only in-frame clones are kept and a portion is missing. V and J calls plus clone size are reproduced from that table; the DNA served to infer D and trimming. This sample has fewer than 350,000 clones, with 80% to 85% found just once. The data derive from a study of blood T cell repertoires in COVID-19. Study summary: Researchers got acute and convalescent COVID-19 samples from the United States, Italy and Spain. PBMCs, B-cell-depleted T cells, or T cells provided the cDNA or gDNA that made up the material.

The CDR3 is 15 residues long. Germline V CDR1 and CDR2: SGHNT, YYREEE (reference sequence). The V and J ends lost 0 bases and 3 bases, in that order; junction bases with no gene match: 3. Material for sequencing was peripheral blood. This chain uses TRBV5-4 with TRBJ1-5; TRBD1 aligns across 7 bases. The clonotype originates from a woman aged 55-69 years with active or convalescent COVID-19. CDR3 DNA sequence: TGTGCCAGCAGCTTGGGAGGGGGCGTCAATCAGCCCCAGCATTTT. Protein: CASSLGGGVNQPQHF.